Given below is one T cell receptor (beta chain) in context. Its antigen is unidentified. These data come from a study of cytomegalovirus exposure and HLA in healthy donors. Study-level results: Overall, 164 TCR beta chains were annotated as cytomegalovirus-associated. In vitro assays verified that a few CMV-associated chains recognized CMV antigens specifically.

With 60 Vbeta and 13 Jbeta primers, the PCR was carried out. Libraries were prepared by immunoSEQ multiplex PCR; TCRdb keeps only in-frame clonotypes and omits some of them. The sample has over 45,000 clones, 83% seen once. Sequenced input: PBMCs. The source is a young man in good health and CMV-seronegative.

The CDR3 DNA reads TGTGCCACCAGCAGAGATCCAGGGGATCGATCCTACGAGCAGTACTTC. It translates to CATSRDPGDRSYEQYF. The chain joins TRBV15 to TRBJ2-7; possible D gene TRBD1, 6 bases. The V gene lost 0 bases and the J gene lost 1 base, with 13 bases spanning the gap. The germline CDR1 and CDR2 sequences are LNHNV and YYDKDF (reference sequence). There are 16 residues in the CDR3.